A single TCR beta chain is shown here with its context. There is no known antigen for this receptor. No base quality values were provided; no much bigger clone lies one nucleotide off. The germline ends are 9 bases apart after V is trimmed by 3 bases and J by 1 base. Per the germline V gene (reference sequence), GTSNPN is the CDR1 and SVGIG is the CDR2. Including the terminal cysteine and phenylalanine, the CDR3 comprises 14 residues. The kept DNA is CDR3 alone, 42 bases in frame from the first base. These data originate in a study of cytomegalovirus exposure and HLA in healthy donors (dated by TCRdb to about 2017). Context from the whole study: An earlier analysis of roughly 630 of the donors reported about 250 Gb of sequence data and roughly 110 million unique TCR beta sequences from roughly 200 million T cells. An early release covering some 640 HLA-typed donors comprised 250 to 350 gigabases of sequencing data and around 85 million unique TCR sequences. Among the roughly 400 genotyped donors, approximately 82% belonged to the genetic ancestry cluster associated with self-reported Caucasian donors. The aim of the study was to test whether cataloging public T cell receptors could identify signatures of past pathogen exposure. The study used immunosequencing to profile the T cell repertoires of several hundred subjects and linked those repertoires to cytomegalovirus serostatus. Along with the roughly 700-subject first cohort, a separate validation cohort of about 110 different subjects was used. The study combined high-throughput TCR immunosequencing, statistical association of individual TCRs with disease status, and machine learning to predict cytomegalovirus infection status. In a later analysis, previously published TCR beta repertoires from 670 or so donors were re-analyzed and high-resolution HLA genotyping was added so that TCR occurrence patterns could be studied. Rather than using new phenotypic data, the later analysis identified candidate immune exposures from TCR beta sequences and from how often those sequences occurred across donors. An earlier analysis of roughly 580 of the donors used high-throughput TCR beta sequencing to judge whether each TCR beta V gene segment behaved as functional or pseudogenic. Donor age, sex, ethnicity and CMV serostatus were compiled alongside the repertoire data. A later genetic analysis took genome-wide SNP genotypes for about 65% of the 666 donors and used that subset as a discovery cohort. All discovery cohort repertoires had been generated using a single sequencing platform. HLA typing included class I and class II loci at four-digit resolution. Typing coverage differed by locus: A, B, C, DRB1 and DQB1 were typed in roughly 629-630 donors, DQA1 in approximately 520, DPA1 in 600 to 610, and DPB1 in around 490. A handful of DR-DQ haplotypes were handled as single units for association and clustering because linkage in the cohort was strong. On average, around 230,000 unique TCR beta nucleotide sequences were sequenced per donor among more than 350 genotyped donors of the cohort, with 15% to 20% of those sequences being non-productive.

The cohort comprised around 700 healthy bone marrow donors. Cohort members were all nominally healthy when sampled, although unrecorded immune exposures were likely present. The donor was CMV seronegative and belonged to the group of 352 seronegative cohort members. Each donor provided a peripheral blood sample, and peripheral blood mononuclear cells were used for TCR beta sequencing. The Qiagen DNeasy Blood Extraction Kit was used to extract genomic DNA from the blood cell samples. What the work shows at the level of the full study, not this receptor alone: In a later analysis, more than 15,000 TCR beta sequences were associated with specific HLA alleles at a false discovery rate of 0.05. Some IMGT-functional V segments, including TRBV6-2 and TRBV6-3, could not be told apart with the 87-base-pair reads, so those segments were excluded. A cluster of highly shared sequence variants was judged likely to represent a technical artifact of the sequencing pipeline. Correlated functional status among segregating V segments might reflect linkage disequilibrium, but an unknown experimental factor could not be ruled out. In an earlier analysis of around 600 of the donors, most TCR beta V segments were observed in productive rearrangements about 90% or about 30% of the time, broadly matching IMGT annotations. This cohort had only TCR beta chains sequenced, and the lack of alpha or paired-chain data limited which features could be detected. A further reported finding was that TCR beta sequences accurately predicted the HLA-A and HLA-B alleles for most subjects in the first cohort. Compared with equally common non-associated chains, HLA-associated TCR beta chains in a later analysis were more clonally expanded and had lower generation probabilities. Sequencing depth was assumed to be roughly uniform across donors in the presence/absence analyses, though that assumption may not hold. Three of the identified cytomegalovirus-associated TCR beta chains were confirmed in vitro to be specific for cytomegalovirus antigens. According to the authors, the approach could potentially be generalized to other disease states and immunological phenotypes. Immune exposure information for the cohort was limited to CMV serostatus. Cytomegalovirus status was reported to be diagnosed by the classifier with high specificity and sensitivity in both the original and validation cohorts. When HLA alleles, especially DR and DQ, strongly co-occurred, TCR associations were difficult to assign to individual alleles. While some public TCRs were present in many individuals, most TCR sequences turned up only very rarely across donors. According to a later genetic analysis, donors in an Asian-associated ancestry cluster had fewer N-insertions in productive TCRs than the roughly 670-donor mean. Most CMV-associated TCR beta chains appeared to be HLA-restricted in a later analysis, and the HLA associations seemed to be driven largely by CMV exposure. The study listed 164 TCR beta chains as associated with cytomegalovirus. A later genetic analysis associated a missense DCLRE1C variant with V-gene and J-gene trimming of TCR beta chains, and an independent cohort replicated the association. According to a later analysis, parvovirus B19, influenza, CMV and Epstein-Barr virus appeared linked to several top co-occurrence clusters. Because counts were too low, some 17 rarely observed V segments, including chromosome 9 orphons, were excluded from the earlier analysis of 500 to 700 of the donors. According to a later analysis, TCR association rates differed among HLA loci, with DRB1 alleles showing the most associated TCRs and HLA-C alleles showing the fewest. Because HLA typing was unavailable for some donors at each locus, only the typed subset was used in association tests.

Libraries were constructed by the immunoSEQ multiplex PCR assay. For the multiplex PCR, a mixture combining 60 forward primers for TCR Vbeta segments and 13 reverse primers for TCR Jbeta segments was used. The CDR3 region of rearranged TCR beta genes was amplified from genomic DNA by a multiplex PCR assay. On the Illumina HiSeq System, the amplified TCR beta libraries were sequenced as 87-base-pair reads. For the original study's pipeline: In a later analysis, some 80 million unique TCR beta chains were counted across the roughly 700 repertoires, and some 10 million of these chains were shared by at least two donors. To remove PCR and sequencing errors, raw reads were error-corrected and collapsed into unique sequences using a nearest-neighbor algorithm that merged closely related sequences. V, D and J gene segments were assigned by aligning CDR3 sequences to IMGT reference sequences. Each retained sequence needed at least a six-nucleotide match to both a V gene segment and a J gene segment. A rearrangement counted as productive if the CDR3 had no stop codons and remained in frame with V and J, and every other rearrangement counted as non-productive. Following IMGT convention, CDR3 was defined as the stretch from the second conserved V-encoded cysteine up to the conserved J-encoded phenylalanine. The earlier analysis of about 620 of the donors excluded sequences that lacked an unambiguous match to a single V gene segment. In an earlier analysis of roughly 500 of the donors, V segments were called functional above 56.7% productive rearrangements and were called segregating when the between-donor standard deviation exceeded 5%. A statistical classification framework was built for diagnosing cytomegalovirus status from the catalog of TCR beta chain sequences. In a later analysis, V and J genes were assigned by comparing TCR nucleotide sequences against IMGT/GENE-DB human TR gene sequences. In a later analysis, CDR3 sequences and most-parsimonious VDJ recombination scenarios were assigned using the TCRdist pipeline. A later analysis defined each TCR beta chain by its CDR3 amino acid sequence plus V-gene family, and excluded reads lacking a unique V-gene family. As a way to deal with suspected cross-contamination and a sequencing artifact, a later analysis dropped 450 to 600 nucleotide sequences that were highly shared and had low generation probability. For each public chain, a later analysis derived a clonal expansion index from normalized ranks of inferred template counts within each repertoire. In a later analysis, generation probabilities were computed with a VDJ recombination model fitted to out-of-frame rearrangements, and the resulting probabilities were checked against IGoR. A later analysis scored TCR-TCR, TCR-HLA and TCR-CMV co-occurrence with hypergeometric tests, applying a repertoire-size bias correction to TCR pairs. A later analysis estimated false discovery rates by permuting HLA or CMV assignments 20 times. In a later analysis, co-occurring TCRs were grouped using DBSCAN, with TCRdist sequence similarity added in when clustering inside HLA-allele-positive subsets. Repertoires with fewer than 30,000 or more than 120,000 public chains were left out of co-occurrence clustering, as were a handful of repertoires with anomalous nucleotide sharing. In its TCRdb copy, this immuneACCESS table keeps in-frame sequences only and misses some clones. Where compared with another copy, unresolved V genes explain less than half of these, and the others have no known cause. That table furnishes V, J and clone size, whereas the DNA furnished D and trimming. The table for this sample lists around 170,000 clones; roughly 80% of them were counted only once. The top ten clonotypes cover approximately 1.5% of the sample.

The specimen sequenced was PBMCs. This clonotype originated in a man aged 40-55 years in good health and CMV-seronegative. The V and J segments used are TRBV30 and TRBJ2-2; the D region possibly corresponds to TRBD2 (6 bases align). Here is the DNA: TGTGCCTGGAGGGGACTTCTGAACACCGGGGAGCTGTTTTTT. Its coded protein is CAWRGLLNTGELFF.